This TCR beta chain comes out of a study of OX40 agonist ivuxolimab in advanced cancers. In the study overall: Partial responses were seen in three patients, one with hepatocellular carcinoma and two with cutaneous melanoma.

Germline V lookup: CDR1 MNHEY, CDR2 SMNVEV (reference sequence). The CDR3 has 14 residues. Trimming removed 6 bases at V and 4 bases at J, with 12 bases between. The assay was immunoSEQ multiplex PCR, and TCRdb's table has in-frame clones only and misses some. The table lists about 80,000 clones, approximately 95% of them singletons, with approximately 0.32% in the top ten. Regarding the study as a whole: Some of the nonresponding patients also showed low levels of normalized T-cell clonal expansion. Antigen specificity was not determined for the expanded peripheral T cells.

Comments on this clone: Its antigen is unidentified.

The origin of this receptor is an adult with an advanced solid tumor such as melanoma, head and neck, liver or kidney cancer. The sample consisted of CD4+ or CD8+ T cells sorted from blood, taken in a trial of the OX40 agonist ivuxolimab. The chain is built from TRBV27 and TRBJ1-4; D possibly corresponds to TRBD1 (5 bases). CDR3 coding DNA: TGTGCCAGCAGGCGGGCAGGGATTAATGAAAAACTGTTTTTT. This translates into CASRRAGINEKLFF.